This T cell receptor (beta chain) came from a study of blood T cells in healthy people across ages. Study-level findings and limits: Age brought a roughly linear fall in TCR beta diversity measured per million T cells.

A second roughly 6 to 11 cycle PCR used barcoded and J-beta primers. TCRdb re-called the 5' RACE reads through MiXCR, storing one row per CDR3 protein. This sample has about 1,400,000 distinct CDR3 sequences, with approximately 59% found just once. To note about this clonotype: Its antigen remains unidentified.

This CDR3 contains 13 residues. CDR1 and CDR2 from the germline V gene are KGHSH and LQKENI. Trimming removed 6 bases from V and 7 bases from J, with 15 bases in between. The source material was blood. This TCR was recovered from a man between 18 and 29 years old in good health. The chain uses TRBV18 and TRBJ1-2; possible D gene TRBD1, 5 bases. CDR3 amino acids: CASSGLLDGGYTF. For the CDR3, the DNA is TGTGCCAGCTCGGGACTTTTGGATGGTGGCTACACCTTC.